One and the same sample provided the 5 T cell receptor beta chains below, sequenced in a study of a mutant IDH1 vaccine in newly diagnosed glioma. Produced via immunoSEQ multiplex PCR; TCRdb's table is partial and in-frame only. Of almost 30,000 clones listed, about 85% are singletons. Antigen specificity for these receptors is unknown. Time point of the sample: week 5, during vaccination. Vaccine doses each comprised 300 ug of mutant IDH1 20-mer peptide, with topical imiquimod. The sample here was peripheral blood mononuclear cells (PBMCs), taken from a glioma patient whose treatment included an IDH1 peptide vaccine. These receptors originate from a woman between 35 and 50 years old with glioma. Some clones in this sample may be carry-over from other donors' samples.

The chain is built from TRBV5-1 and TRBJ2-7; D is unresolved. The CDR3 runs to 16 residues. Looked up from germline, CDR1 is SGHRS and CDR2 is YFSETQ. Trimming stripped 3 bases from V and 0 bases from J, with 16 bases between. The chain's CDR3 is CASSSKETPSSYEQYF. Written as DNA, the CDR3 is TGCGCCAGCAGCTCGAAGGAGACCCCCAGCTCCTACGAGCAGTACTTC. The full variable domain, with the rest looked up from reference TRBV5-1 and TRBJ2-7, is KAGVTQTPRYLIKTRGQQVTLSCSPISGHRSVSWYQQTPGQGLQFLFEYFSETQRNKGNFPGRFSGRQFSNSRSEMNVSTLELGDSALYLCASSSKETPSSYEQYFGPGTRLTVT.

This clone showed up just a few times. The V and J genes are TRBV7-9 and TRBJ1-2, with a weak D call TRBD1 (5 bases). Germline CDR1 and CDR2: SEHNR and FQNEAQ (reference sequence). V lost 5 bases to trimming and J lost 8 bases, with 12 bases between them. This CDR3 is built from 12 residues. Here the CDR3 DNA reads TGTGCCAGCAGCACCGGGACTAGAGGCTACACCTTC. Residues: CASSTGTRGYTF.

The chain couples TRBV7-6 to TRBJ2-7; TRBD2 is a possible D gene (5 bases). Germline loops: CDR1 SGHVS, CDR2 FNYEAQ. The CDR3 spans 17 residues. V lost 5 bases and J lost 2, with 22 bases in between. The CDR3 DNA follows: TGTGCCAGCAGCCCGAATCCCGGCAGACTAACCACCTACGAGCAGTACTTC. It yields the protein CASSPNPGRLTTYEQYF.

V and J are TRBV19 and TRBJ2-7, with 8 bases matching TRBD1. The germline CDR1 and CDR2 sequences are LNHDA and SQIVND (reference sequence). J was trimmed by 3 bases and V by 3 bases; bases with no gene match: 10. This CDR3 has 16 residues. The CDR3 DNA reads TGTGCCAGTAGTATCGGGCTCAGGGACAGGTACTACGAGCAGTACTTC. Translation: CASSIGLRDRYYEQYF.

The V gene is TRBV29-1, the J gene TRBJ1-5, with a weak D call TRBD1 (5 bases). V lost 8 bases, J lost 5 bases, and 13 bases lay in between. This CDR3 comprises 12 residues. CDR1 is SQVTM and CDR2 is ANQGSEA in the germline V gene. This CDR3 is CSTGGFDQPQHF. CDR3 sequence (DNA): TGCAGCACAGGAGGGTTTGATCAGCCCCAGCATTTT.